The 16 T cell receptor beta chains listed next were all sequenced from one sample in a study of cytomegalovirus exposure and HLA in healthy donors. Generated by immunoSEQ multiplex PCR, the TCRdb table keeps only in-frame clones and is missing some. In the table there are approximately 150,000 clones, more than 75% of which are singletons. Sample: PBMCs. These receptors were collected from a man younger than 35 in good health and CMV-seropositive.

This chain links TRBV9 with TRBJ1-2; 8 bases agree with TRBD1. Germline V gene sequence: CDR1 SGDLS, CDR2 YYNGEE. There are 14 residues in the CDR3. Germline trimming cut 0 bases from V and 2 bases from J; bases unmatched to any gene: 0. The CDR3 spells CASSVGQGNYGYTF. The CDR3 nucleotides are TGTGCCAGCAGCGTAGGACAGGGGAACTATGGCTACACCTTC.

V and J are TRBV11-2 and TRBJ2-7; TRBD1 is a possible D gene (7 bases). This CDR3 has 15 amino acids. Between the trimmed V and J ends, which lost 7 bases and 3 bases, there was a span of 19 bases. Per the germline V gene, CDR1 is SGHAT and CDR2 is FQNNGV. Here the CDR3 DNA reads TGTGCCAGCACCCAACGGCGGGACAGATTCTACGAGCAGTACTTC. It translates to CASTQRRDRFYEQYF. Using reference TRBV11-2 and TRBJ2-7 for the parts outside the CDR3, the full variable domain is EAGVAQSPRYKIIEKRQSVAFWCNPISGHATLYWYQQILGQGPKLLIQFQNNGVVDDSQLPKDRFSAERLKGVDSTLKIQPAKLEDSAVYLCASTQRRDRFYEQYFGPGTRLTVT.

The rearrangement uses TRBV28 and TRBJ2-5; 7 positions agree with TRBD1. The junction had 3 bases not matched to a gene; V was cut back by 6 bases and J by 2 bases. The CDR3 is 13 residues long. The germline V gene encodes CDR1 MDHEN and CDR2 SYDVKM. The chain's CDR3 is CASSKGQQETQYF. CDR3 nucleotide sequence: TGTGCCAGCAGCAAGGGACAGCAAGAGACCCAGTACTTC.

The V and J genes are TRBV7-9 and TRBJ1-1, with D unresolved. The V end was cut by 5 bases, the J end by 12 bases, with 16 bases between. Germline V CDR1 and CDR2: SEHNR, FQNEAQ (reference sequence). The CDR3 has 12 residues. Here the CDR3 reads CASSPPFGRSFF. CDR3 DNA sequence: TGTGCCAGCAGCCCTCCTTTCGGGAGATCTTTCTTT.

The V gene is TRBV5-4, the J gene TRBJ2-7; 11 bases fit TRBD2. CDR3 size: 15 residues. Per the germline V gene, CDR1 is SGHNT and CDR2 is YYREEE (reference sequence). V dropped 3 bases and J dropped 1; count of bases not matched to a gene: 3. The chain's CDR3 is CASSSSGGLSYEQYF. CDR3 nucleotides: TGTGCCAGCAGCTCTAGCGGGGGGCTGTCCTACGAGCAGTACTTC.

V and J are TRBV13 and TRBJ2-3; possible D gene TRBD2, 6 bases. The CDR3 totals 15 residues. V was shortened by 1 base and J by 0 bases, with 8 bases between the two germline ends. The V gene's germline CDR1 is PRHDT and CDR2 FYEKMQ (reference sequence). Here the CDR3 reads CASSLDSGSTDTQYF. DNA for the CDR3: TGTGCCAGCAGCTTAGATAGCGGAAGCACAGATACGCAGTATTTT.

The gene calls are TRBV7-2 and TRBJ2-1; D unresolved. Trimming stripped 1 base from V and 9 bases from J, with 7 bases between. The CDR3 consists of 12 residues. The germline V gene has CDR1 SGHTA and CDR2 FQGNSA. CDR3 sequence reads: CASSLGPGEQFF. The CDR3 region has the DNA TGTGCCAGCAGCTTAGGGCCGGGTGAGCAGTTCTTC.

This rearrangement joins TRBV7-8 to TRBJ2-7; no reliable D call. The CDR3 spans 11 residues. With 5 bases removed from V and 6 bases from J, the gap between germline ends came to 8 bases. Germline loops: CDR1 SGHVS, CDR2 FQNEAQ. Here the CDR3 DNA reads TGTGCCAGCAGCCCGTTTATCGAGCAGTACTTC. Protein: CASSPFIEQYF.

The CDR3: CASSEEGYGYTF. The DNA for the CDR3 is TGCGCCAGCAGCGAGGAGGGCTATGGCTACACCTTC. The rearrangement links TRBV5-1 to TRBJ1-2; D uncertain. In germline, CDR1 is SGHRS, CDR2 YFSETQ. The CDR3 is 12 amino acids. Between the trimmed V and J ends, which lost 4 bases and 4 bases, there was a span of 8 bases.

The chain couples TRBV6-5 to TRBJ2-3; D remains unclear. V lost 0 bases and J lost 4, with 11 bases in between. Germline V gives CDR1 MNHEY, CDR2 SVGAGI. There are 15 residues in the CDR3. This chain's CDR3 is CASSYSNPTADTQYF. The CDR3 DNA reads TGTGCCAGCAGTTACTCGAATCCAACGGCAGATACGCAGTATTTT.

In nucleotides, the CDR3 is TGTGCCAGCAGCTTAGGAATGGGAGCAGGGAGGTATTCACCCCTCCACTTT. Its translation is CASSLGMGAGRYSPLHF. The J gene is TRBJ1-6, the V gene TRBV11-2; tentative D call: TRBD1 (5 bases). With 1 base removed from V and 8 bases from J, the gap between germline ends came to 18 bases. The CDR3 contains 17 residues. Germline-derived CDR1 and CDR2 are SGHAT and FQNNGV.

The chain joins TRBV5-6 to TRBJ2-5; the D gene is possibly TRBD2 (6 bases). Germline lookup yields CDR1 SGHDT and CDR2 YYEEEE. V gave up 0 bases and J gave up 5 bases, with 14 bases separating them. The CDR3 has 15 amino acids. The CDR3: CASSLAGVGLETQYF. The CDR3 DNA sequence: TGTGCCAGCAGCTTGGCGGGAGTCGGATTGGAGACCCAGTACTTC. The complete variable domain, with remaining parts taken from reference TRBV5-6 and TRBJ2-5, reads DAGVTQSPTHLIKTRGQQVTLRCSPKSGHDTVSWYQQALGQGPQFIFQYYEEEERQRGNFPDRFSGHQFPNYSSELNVNALLLGDSALYLCASSLAGVGLETQYFGPGTRLLVL.

This clone was detected only once. V gene TRBV6-1 combines with J gene TRBJ2-2, with 7 bases matching TRBD2. J gave up 1 base and V 0 bases, and 20 bases lay outside the gene matches. CDR3 length equals 22 residues. Germline loops: CDR1 MNHNS, CDR2 SASEGT. CDR3 DNA sequence: TGTGCCAGCAGTGAAGCGCTTCTTATCCCACGCCTTGAGCGGGGGAACACCGGGGAGCTGTTTTTT. It yields the protein CASSEALLIPRLERGNTGELFF.

The J gene is TRBJ1-1, the V gene TRBV19, with no clear D. Germline values: CDR1 LNHDA, CDR2 SQIVND (reference sequence). Trimming cost V 0 bases and J 4 bases, with 12 bases left between them. This CDR3 is 15 amino acids long. CDR3 sequence (DNA): TGTGCCAGTAGTATAGATCGGAGGATTGGCACTGAAGCTTTCTTT. Its translation: CASSIDRRIGTEAFF.

The CDR3, as DNA: TGTGCCAGCAGCCCCGAGGAGGGTAGGTCAGATACGCAGTATTTT. Translating gives CASSPEEGRSDTQYF. The V call is TRBV6-4, the J call TRBJ2-3, with TRBD2 as a possible D gene (6 bases). Between the trimmed V and J ends, which lost 6 bases and 4 bases, there was a span of 17 bases. The CDR3 is 15 amino acids. The germline CDR1 and CDR2 sequences are MRHNA and SNTAGT.

The rearrangement links TRBV9 to TRBJ1-2, with D maybe TRBD1 (6 bases). V shed 0 bases and J shed 5 bases, with 20 bases lying between them. This CDR3 has 17 amino acids. CDR1 is SGDLS and CDR2 is YYNGEE in the germline V gene. The CDR3 sequence: CASSVDAGGRGGYGYTF. DNA of the CDR3: TGTGCCAGCAGCGTAGACGCGGGGGGCAGAGGTGGTTATGGCTACACCTTC.